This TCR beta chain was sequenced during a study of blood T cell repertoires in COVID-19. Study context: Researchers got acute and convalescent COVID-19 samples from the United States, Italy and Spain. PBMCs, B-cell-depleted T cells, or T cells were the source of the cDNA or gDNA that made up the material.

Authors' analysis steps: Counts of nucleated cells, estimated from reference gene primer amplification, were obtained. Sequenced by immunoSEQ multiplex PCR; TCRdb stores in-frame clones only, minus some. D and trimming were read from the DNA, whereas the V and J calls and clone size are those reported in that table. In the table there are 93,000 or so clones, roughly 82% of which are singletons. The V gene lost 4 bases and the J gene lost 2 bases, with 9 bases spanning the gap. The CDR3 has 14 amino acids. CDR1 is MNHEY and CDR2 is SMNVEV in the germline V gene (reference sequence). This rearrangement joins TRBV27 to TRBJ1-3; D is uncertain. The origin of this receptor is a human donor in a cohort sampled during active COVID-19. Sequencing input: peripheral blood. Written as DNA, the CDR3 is TGTGCCAGCAGTTCCGGGTACCCTGGAAACACCATATATTTT. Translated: CASSSGYPGNTIYF.